Listed here are 24 T cell receptor beta chains from one sample, sequenced in a study of T-cell reconstitution after alpha-beta-depleted transplantation in children (dated by TCRdb to between 2015 and 2016). The treatment or condition label corresponds to: allogeneic hematopoietic cell transplantation with graft depleted of TCRalphabeta T cells and CD19 B cells. The library was produced with PCR. TCRdb records Illumina HiSeq 2500 as the sequencer. TCR library preparation used molecular barcoding, with unique molecular identifiers applied to normalize quantification of the TCRbeta repertoire. TCRdb itself trimmed the public reads at Q25 with fastp, ran MiXCR and retained productive beta chains. Each record represents a unique CDR3 protein, reported with the most common genes and DNA among its rows. The sample profile shows around 270,000 distinct CDR3 sequences; roughly a tenth of them were found once. Less than 8% of the sample is held by the ten biggest clonotypes.

The source was PBMCs, collected before TCRalphabeta/CD19-depleted stem cell transplant. The receptors come from a boy in the first two years of life with acute myeloid leukemia, due to receive a stem cell transplant.

This clonotype was found many times. The chain combines TRBV19 with TRBJ2-1, with TRBD1 matching 8 bases. Germline V gene sequence: CDR1 LNHDA, CDR2 SQIVND (reference sequence). This CDR3 has 14 residues. V shed 5 bases, J shed 5 bases, and the junction held 5 bases outside the gene matches. This chain's CDR3 is CASSGQGGNNEQFF. CDR3 nucleotide sequence: TGTGCCAGTAGTGGACAGGGTGGGAACAATGAGCAGTTCTTC. Based on the CDR3 plus reference TRBV19 and TRBJ2-1, the full variable domain is DGGITQSPKYLFRKEGQNVTLSCEQNLNHDAMYWYRQDPGQGLRLIYYSQIVNDFQKGDIAEGYSVSREKKESFPLTVTSAQKNPTAFYLCASSGQGGNNEQFFGPGTRLTVL.

This clonotype was seen ten or more times. The chain uses TRBV7-9 and TRBJ1-3; a possible D gene is TRBD1 (6 bases). This CDR3 has 12 amino acids. V lost 5 bases and J lost 16, with 18 bases in between. In germline, CDR1 is SEHNR, CDR2 FQNEAQ (reference sequence). CDR3 in amino acids: CASSQQQGLAYF. DNA for the CDR3: TGTGCCAGCAGCCAACAGCAGGGGCTTGCTTATTTT.

This sequence joins TRBV5-1 and TRBJ1-6; D gene ambiguous. The germline CDR1 and CDR2 sequences are SGHRS and YFSETQ. V lost 0 bases and J lost 7, with 14 bases in between. The CDR3 loop spans 16 amino acids. DNA for the CDR3: TGCGCCAGCAGCTTGGCCCCGATGGGCAGCAATTCACCCCTCCACTTT. Translating gives CASSLAPMGSNSPLHF.

This clonotype has ten or more counts. The CDR3 DNA reads TGTGCCAGCAGTCGTTTGTCGCCAAACACTGAAGCTTTCTTT. It is translated as CASSRLSPNTEAFF. The V and J genes are TRBV3-1 and TRBJ1-1; D unresolved. Trimming cost V 6 bases and J 2 bases, with 13 bases left between them. The CDR3 covers 14 residues. Germline CDR1 reads LGHDT; CDR2 reads YNNKEL (reference sequence).

This clonotype was seen many times. The rearrangement links TRBV12-3 or TRBV12-4 to TRBJ1-2; 8 positions match TRBD1. The CDR3 loop spans 13 amino acids. The V gene end was trimmed by 7 bases and the J gene end by 5 bases; junction bases not matched to a gene: 6. Here the CDR3 reads CASTYRGEYGYTF. The CDR3 DNA sequence: TGTGCCAGCACCTACAGGGGGGAATATGGCTACACCTTC.

The chain recombines TRBV7-3 with TRBJ2-3; 7 bases match TRBD2. Germline assignment: CDR1 SGHTA and CDR2 FQGTGA. The CDR3 is 15 amino acids. The ends lost 5 bases at V and 0 bases at J; junction bases unmatched: 5. The CDR3 is CASSPTSYSTDTQYF. CDR3 DNA: TGTGCCAGCAGCCCGACTAGCTATAGCACAGATACGCAGTATTTT. Supplemented by reference TRBV7-3 and TRBJ2-3, the full variable domain reads GAGVSQTPSNKVTEKGKYVELRCDPISGHTALYWYRQSLGQGPEFLIYFQGTGAADDSGLPNDRFFAVRPEGSVSTLKIQRTERGDSAVYLCASSPTSYSTDTQYFGPGTRLTVL.

Ten or more counts support this clonotype. The gene calls are TRBV16 and TRBJ1-5; the D gene is possibly TRBD1 (5 bases). The ends were cut back, 2 bases at V and 5 bases at J, with 13 bases in the middle. CDR3 length: 15 residues. Germline V gene lookup returns CDR1 KGHSY and CDR2 FQNENV. The CDR3 sequence is CASSQRGRVDQPQHF. Here the CDR3 DNA reads TGTGCCAGCAGCCAAAGAGGCAGGGTAGATCAGCCCCAGCATTTT.

This clonotype has ten or more counts. The chain uses TRBV28 and TRBJ1-4; 8 bases line up with TRBD1. CDR3 length: 14 amino acids. The germline V gene encodes CDR1 MDHEN and CDR2 SYDVKM. V lost 8 bases, J lost 5 bases, and 7 bases stayed unmatched. CDR3 sequence: CASDRGTGNEKLFF. DNA for the CDR3: TGTGCCAGCGATCGCGGGACAGGAAATGAAAAACTGTTTTTT. Complete variable domain (other parts from reference TRBV28 and TRBJ1-4): DVKVTQSSRYLVKRTGEKVFLECVQDMDHENMFWYRQDPGLGLRLIYFSYDVKMKEKGDIPEGYSVSREKKERFSLILESASTNQTSMYLCASDRGTGNEKLFFGSGTQLSVL.

This clonotype was observed at least ten times. J is TRBJ2-7 and V is TRBV12-3 or TRBV12-4; D could derive from TRBD1 or TRBD2 (5 bases each). This CDR3 has 12 residues. V lost 9 bases and J 4 bases, leaving 13 bases between the germline ends. CDR3 DNA: TGTGCCAGTATGGGGGTTTCTTACGAGCAGTACTTC. This codes for CASMGVSYEQYF.

Many counts were recorded for this clonotype. The V call is TRBV7-6, the J call TRBJ2-1, with a weak D call TRBD2 (7 bases). The CDR3 sequence is 14 residues long. V was pared by 1 base and J by 6 bases, with 10 bases between. Germline V lookup: CDR1 SGHVS, CDR2 FNYEAQ. Here the CDR3 DNA reads TGTGCCAGCAGCTTAGGAGGGGGGGCCAATGAGCAGTTCTTC. This translates into CASSLGGGANEQFF.

This clonotype showed up just a few times. The rearrangement links TRBV28 to TRBJ2-7; perhaps TRBD1 as D (5 bases). V gave up 7 bases and J gave up 2 bases, with 9 bases separating them. Per germline, CDR1 MDHEN and CDR2 SYDVKM. The CDR3 has 12 amino acids. CDR3 protein: CASNQGTYEQYF. CDR3 nucleotides: TGTGCCAGCAACCAGGGAACCTACGAGCAGTACTTC.

There are many counts of this clonotype. The CDR3 here is CASSYSGAGGYEQYF. CDR3 DNA sequence: TGTGCCAGCAGTTACTCAGGAGCGGGGGGCTACGAGCAGTACTTC. The V gene is TRBV6-5, the J gene TRBJ2-7; TRBD2 aligns across 9 bases. J was trimmed by 3 bases and V by 0 bases; bases with no gene match: 3. The CDR3 has 15 amino acids. Germline-derived CDR1 and CDR2 are MNHEY and SVGAGI.

The V gene is TRBV19, the J gene TRBJ1-6; D might be TRBD1 (6 bases). The CDR3 runs 17 residues. V lost 3 bases and J lost 3, with 15 bases in between. CDR1 is LNHDA, CDR2 SQIVND, per germline (reference sequence). CDR3 nucleotides: TGTGCCAGTAGTATCTTTTTGACAGGCATCTATAATTCACCCCTCCACTTT. Its protein is CASSIFLTGIYNSPLHF.

This clonotype was seen many times. The chain links TRBV28 to TRBJ1-4, with D possibly matching TRBD1 (5 bases). V was pared by 6 bases and J by 6 bases, with 11 bases between. CDR1 is MDHEN, CDR2 SYDVKM, per germline. This CDR3 has 13 residues. CDR3 in DNA: TGTGCCAGCAGACGGTGGGGGGATGAAAAACTGTTTTTT. This encodes CASRRWGDEKLFF.

This clonotype was seen many times. The chain couples TRBV11-2 to TRBJ1-4; D not certain. Per the germline V gene, CDR1 is SGHAT and CDR2 is FQNNGV. Trimming pared 2 bases from V and 4 bases from J, leaving 8 bases between. The CDR3 sequence is 14 residues long. The CDR3, as DNA: TGTGCCAGCAGCTTATACCGGGTTAATGAAAAACTGTTTTTT. Translated: CASSLYRVNEKLFF.

This clonotype was counted at least ten times. The chain uses TRBV7-3 and TRBJ2-1, with 9 bases matching TRBD2. The germline V gene encodes CDR1 SGHTA and CDR2 FQGTGA. Germline trimming cut 0 bases from V and 6 bases from J; bases unmatched to any gene: 6. The CDR3 loop spans 16 amino acids. The CDR3 DNA reads TGTGCCAGCAGCTTAACGGGCCTAGCGGGAAGCAATGAGCAGTTCTTC. Protein product: CASSLTGLAGSNEQFF. The full variable domain, its missing parts supplied by reference TRBV7-3 and TRBJ2-1, is GAGVSQTPSNKVTEKGKYVELRCDPISGHTALYWYRQSLGQGPEFLIYFQGTGAADDSGLPNDRFFAVRPEGSVSTLKIQRTERGDSAVYLCASSLTGLAGSNEQFFGPGTRLTVL.

This clonotype appeared many times. The chain is built from TRBV7-2 and TRBJ2-7; 10 positions agree with TRBD2. Germline CDR1 is SGHTA and CDR2 is FQGNSA. The CDR3 is made up of 15 amino acids. Unmatched junction bases numbered 6, after V lost 6 bases and J lost 1 base. The CDR3 nucleotides read TGTGCCAGCAGGGAAGCGGGAGGGGCGTCCTACGAGCAGTACTTC. Protein product: CASREAGGASYEQYF.

This clonotype was seen at least ten times. The chain couples TRBV27 to TRBJ2-2, with 7 bases that match TRBD1. CDR3 length: 13 amino acids. Germline V gene lookup returns CDR1 MNHEY and CDR2 SMNVEV (reference sequence). V gave up 4 bases and J gave up 15 bases; unmatched junction bases: 11. CDR3 residues: CASSSFDRVKVFF. DNA of the CDR3: TGTGCCAGCAGTTCCTTCGACAGGGTCAAGGTGTTTTTT.

Points on this clonotype: With a much larger clone just one base away, this may be a read error. The rearrangement uses TRBV5-1 and TRBJ2-1; TRBD2 agrees at 10 bases. The CDR3 is made up of 15 amino acids. Germline loops: CDR1 SGHRS, CDR2 YFSETQ. The CDR3 sequence: CASRLTSGLYNGQFF. The CDR3 bases are TGCGCCAGCAGGCTGACTAGCGGGCTATACAATGGGCAGTTCTTC.

At least ten counts were recorded for this clonotype. This chain uses TRBV28 with TRBJ2-2; possible D gene TRBD2, 6 bases. The CDR3 contains 13 residues. Germline V gene sequence: CDR1 MDHEN, CDR2 SYDVKM. V lost 7 bases to trimming and J lost 7 bases, with 13 bases between them. Written as DNA, the CDR3 is TGTGCCAGCAACCTCCCGGGGGACGGGGAGCTGTTTTTT. Translating gives CASNLPGDGELFF.

This clonotype was seen a handful of times. The chain recombines TRBV11-3 with TRBJ2-7; D gene uncertain. Trimming took off 3 bases at V and 3 bases at J, with 9 bases between the two ends. CDR1 and CDR2 (germline): SGHNT, YENEEA. This CDR3 has 13 amino acids. The CDR3, as DNA: TGTGCCAGCAGCTTCGGGCAGGACTACGAGCAGTACTTC. This translates into CASSFGQDYEQYF.

This clonotype was seen ten or more times. The rearrangement links TRBV5-1 to TRBJ1-6; 9 bases are a match to TRBD1. The length of the CDR3 is 14 residues. CDR1 SGHRS and CDR2 YFSETQ come from the germline V gene. After removal of 4 bases from V and 8 bases from J, the junction contained 4 bases not matched to a gene. CDR3 in amino acids: CASSGRQGDSPLHF. The CDR3 DNA is TGCGCCAGCAGCGGCCGACAGGGGGATTCACCCCTCCACTTT.

This clonotype was detected a few times. The V call is TRBV5-5, the J call TRBJ1-4; 8 bases line up with TRBD1. The CDR3 length is 15 residues. Trimming took 3 bases from V and 0 from J; bases not matched to a gene: 1. The germline gives CDR1 SGHKS, CDR2 YYEKEE (reference sequence). The CDR3 here is CASSSGGSTNEKLFF. The CDR3 nucleotides are TGTGCCAGCAGCTCAGGGGGCTCAACTAATGAAAAACTGTTTTTT.

This clonotype was found many times. The chain is built from TRBV25-1 and TRBJ1-2; D remains ambiguous. The germline V gene has CDR1 MGHDK and CDR2 SYGVNS. Trimming took off 2 bases at V and 6 bases at J, with 13 bases between the two ends. There are 14 residues in the CDR3. As DNA, the CDR3 is TGTGCCAGCAGTGAAGGGATCAGAGGAAATGGCTACACCTTC. Amino acid sequence: CASSEGIRGNGYTF.